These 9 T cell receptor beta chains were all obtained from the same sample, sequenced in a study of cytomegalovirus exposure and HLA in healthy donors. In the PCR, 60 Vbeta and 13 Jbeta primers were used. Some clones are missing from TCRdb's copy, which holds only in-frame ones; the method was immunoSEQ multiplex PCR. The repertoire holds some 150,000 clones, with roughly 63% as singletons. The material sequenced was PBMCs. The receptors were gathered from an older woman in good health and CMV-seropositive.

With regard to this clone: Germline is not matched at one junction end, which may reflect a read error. CDR3 sequence: CPSRSPGQGARNTEAFF. The CDR3 DNA reads as TGTCCCAGCAGATCTCCGGGACAGGGGGCGAGGAACACTGAAGCTTTCTTT. This chain connects TRBV7-9 to TRBJ1-1; TRBD1 agrees at 12 bases. CDR3 length: 17 residues. CDR1 and CDR2 (germline): SEHNR, FQNEAQ (reference sequence).

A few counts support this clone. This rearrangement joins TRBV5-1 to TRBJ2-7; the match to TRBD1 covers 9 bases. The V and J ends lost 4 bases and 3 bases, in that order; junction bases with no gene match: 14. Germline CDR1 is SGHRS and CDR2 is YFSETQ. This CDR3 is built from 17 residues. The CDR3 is CASSRLSGTGYHYEQYF. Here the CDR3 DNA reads TGCGCCAGCAGCCGACTTTCCGGGACAGGGTACCACTACGAGCAGTACTTC.

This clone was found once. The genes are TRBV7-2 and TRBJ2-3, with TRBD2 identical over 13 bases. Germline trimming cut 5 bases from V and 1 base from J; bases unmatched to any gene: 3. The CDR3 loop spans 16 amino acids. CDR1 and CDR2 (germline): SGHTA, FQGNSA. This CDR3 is CASSRLAGGGTDTQYF. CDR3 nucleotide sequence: TGTGCCAGCAGCAGACTAGCGGGAGGAGGCACAGATACGCAGTATTTT.

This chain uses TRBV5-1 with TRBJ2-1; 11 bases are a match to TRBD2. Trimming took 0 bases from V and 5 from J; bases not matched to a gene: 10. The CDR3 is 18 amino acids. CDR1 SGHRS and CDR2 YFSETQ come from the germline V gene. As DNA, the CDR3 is TGCGCCAGCAGCTTGGCCCCTAGCGGGAGGTCTTTTGACAATGAGCAGTTCTTC. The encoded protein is CASSLAPSGRSFDNEQFF.

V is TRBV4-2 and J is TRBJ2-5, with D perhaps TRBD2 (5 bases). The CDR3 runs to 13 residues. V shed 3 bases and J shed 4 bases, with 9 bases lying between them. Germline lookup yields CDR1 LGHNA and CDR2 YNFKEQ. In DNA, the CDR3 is TGTGCCAGCAGCCACCCTAGCACAGAGACCCAGTACTTC. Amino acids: CASSHPSTETQYF.

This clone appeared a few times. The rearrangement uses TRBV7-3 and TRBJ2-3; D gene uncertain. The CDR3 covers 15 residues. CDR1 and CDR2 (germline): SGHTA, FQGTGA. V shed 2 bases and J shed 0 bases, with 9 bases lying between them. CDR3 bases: TGTGCCAGCAGCTTAGCCGCCCGGAGCACAGATACGCAGTATTTT. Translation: CASSLAARSTDTQYF.

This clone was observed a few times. The CDR3 reads CACDTANQPQHF. For the CDR3, the DNA is TGTGCCTGCGACACGGCTAATCAGCCCCAGCATTTT. The chain recombines TRBV30 with TRBJ1-5; D call uncertain. The CDR3 sequence is 12 residues long. CDR1 and CDR2 (germline): GTSNPN, SVGIG (reference sequence). Trimming removed 6 bases at V and 4 bases at J, with 10 bases between.

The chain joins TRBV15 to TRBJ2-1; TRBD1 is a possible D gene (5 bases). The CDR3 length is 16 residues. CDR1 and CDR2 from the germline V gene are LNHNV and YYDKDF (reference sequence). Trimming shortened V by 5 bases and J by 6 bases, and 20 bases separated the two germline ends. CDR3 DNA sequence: TGTGCCACCAGCCCGATGCAGGGTTTAGTGGGCAATGAGCAGTTCTTC. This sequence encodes CATSPMQGLVGNEQFF.

The CDR3 nucleotides are TGTGCCAGCAGCTTAGCACAGATTCCGAACACCGGGGAGCTGTTTTTT. It encodes CASSLAQIPNTGELFF. The V gene is TRBV7-2, the J gene TRBJ2-2; D is uncertain. CDR3 length: 16 residues. Germline-derived CDR1 and CDR2 are SGHTA and FQGNSA. V lost 0 bases and J 0 bases, leaving 8 bases between the germline ends.